This TCR beta chain came from a study of T cell repertoires in cytomegalovirus infection. TCRdb called the reads again in MiXCR, with one record for every CDR3 protein. The table includes around 430,000 distinct CDR3 sequences, about 44% detected once. The CDR3 consists of 17 residues. With 2 bases clipped from V and 0 bases from J, the junction kept 8 bases outside the gene matches. In germline, CDR1 is SGHTA, CDR2 FQGNSA. Comment on this clonotype: Its target is unknown.

This TCR was recovered from a human donor in good health (CMV status not recorded). Some clones in this sample may be carry-over from other donors' samples. The V call is TRBV7-2, the J call TRBJ2-3, with 7 positions matching TRBD2. The sequencing used cultured PBMCs, collected from culture after CMV antigen stimulation. CDR3 residues: CASSLRRAGPSTDTQYF. CDR3 in DNA: TGTGCCAGCAGCTTAAGAAGAGCGGGGCCTAGCACAGATACGCAGTATTTT. Full variable domain (outside the CDR3, taken from reference TRBV7-2 and TRBJ2-3): GAGVSQSPSNKVTEKGKDVELRCDPISGHTALYWYRQSLGQGLEFLIYFQGNSAPDKSGLPSDRFSAERTGGSVSTLTIQRTQQEDSAVYLCASSLRRAGPSTDTQYFGPGTRLTVL.